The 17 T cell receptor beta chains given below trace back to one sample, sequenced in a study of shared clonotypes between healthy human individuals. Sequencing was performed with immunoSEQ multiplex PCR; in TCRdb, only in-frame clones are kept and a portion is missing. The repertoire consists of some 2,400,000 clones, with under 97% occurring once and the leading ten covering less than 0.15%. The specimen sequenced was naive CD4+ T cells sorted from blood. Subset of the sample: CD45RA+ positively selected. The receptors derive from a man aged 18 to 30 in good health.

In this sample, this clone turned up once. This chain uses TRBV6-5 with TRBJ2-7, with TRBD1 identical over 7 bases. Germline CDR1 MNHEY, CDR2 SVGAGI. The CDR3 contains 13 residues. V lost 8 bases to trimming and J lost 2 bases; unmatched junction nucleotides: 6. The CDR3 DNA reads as TGTGCCAGCTCCCCGACAGGGACCTACGAGCAGTACTTC. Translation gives CASSPTGTYEQYF.

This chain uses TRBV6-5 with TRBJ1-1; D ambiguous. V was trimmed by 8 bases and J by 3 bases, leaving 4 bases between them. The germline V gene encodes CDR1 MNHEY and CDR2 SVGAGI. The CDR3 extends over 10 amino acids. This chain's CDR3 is CASRHTEAFF. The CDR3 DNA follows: TGTGCCAGCCGACACACTGAAGCTTTCTTT.

CDR3 sequence reads: CASSGEGTSGAYEQYF. In nucleotides, the CDR3 is TGTGCCAGCAGCGGCGAGGGGACTAGCGGGGCCTACGAGCAGTACTTC. This chain links TRBV9 with TRBJ2-7, with 13 bases that match TRBD2. The CDR3 is made up of 16 amino acids. V dropped 3 bases and J dropped 2; count of bases not matched to a gene: 5. Germline assignment: CDR1 SGDLS and CDR2 YYNGEE.

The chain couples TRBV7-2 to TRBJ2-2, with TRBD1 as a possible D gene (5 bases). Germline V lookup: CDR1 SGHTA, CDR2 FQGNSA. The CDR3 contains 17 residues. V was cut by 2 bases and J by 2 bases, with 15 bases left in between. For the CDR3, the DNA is TGTGCCAGCAGCTTATGGCAGGGTATAGCTAACACCGGGGAGCTGTTTTTT. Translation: CASSLWQGIANTGELFF. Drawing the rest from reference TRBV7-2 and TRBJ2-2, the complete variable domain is GAGVSQSPSNKVTEKGKDVELRCDPISGHTALYWYRQSLGQGLEFLIYFQGNSAPDKSGLPSDRFSAERTGGSVSTLTIQRTQQEDSAVYLCASSLWQGIANTGELFFGEGSRLTVL.

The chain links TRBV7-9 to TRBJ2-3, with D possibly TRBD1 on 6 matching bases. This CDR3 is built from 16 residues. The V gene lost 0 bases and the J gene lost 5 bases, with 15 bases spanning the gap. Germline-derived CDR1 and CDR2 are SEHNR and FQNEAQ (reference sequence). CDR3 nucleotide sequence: TGTGCCAGCAGCTTAGCGATCTCCAGGGGAAAAGATACGCAGTATTTT. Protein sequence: CASSLAISRGKDTQYF.

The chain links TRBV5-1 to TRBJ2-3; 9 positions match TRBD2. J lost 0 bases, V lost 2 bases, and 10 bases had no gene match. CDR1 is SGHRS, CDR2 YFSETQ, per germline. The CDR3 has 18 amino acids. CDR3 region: CASSLNPPSGVSTDTQYF. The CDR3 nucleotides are TGCGCCAGCAGCTTAAATCCTCCTAGCGGGGTTAGCACAGATACGCAGTATTTT.

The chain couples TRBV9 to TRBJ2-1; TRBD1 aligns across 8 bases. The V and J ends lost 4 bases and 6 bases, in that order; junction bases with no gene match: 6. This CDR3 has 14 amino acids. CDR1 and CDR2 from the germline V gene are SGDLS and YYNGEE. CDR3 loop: CASSPRQGTNEQFF. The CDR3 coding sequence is TGTGCCAGCAGCCCCCGACAGGGGACCAATGAGCAGTTCTTC.

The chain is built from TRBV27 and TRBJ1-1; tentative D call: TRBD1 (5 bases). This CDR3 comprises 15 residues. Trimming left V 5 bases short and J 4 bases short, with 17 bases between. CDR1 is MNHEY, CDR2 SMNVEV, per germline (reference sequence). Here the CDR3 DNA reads TGTGCCAGCAGTCCCTCTTGGGGGGATTCCACTGAAGCTTTCTTT. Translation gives CASSPSWGDSTEAFF.

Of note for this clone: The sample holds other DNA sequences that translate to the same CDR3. This chain's CDR3 is CASRGTGPYEQYF. The CDR3 DNA follows: TGTGCCAGCAGAGGTACGGGGCCCTACGAGCAGTACTTC. The V and J genes are TRBV28 and TRBJ2-7; the D gene could be TRBD1 or TRBD2 (5 bases each). The V gene's germline CDR1 is MDHEN and CDR2 SYDVKM. The germline V and J ends were trimmed by 6 bases and 2 bases, with 11 bases remaining between them. This CDR3 spans 13 amino acids.

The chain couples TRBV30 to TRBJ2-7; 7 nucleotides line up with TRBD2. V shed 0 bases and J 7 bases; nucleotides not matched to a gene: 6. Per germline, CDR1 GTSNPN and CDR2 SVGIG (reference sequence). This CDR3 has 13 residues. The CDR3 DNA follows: TGTGCCTGGAGTGTCTCGGGGCGGGGGGAGCAGTACTTC. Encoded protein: CAWSVSGRGEQYF. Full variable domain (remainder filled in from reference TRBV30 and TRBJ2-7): SQTIHQWPATLVQPVGSPLSLECTVEGTSNPNLYWYRQAAGRGLQLLFYSVGIGQISSEVPQNLSASRPQDRQFILSSKKLLLSDSGFYLCAWSVSGRGEQYFGPGTRLTVT.

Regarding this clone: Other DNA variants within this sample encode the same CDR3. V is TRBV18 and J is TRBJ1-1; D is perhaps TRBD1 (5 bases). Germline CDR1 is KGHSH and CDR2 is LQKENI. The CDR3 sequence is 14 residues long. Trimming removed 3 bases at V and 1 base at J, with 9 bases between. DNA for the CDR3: TGTGCCAGCTCACCCGCGCAGGGGAACACTGAAGCTTTCTTT. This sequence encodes CASSPAQGNTEAFF.

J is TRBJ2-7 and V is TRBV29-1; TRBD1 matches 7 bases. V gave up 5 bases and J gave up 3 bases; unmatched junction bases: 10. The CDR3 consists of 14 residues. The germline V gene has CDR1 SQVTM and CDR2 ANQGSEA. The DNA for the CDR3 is TGCAGCGTTTATGGGACAGAAGTTAACTACGAGCAGTACTTC. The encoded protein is CSVYGTEVNYEQYF.

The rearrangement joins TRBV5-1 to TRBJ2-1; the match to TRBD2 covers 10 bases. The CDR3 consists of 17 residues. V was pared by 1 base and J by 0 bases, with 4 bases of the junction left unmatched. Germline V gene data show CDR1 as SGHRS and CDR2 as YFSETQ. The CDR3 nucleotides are TGCGCCAGCAGCTTGCGTCTAGCGGGGGCCTCCTACAATGAGCAGTTCTTC. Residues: CASSLRLAGASYNEQFF.

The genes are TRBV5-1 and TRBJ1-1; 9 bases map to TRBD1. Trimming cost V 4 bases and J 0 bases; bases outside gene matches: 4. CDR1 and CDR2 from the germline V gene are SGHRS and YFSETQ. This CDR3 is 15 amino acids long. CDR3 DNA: TGCGCCAGCAGCATTGGGACAGGGATGAACACTGAAGCTTTCTTT. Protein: CASSIGTGMNTEAFF.

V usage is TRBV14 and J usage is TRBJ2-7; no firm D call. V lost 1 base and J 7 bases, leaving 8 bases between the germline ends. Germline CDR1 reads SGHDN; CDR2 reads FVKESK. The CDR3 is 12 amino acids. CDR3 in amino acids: CASSQARYEQYF. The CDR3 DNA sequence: TGTGCCAGCAGCCAAGCAAGATATGAGCAGTACTTC.

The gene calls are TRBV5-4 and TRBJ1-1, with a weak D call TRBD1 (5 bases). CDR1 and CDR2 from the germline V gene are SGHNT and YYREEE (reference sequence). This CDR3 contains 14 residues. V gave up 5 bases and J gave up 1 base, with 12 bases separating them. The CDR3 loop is CASRLTAQNTEAFF. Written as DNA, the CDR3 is TGTGCCAGCAGGTTGACAGCTCAGAACACTGAAGCTTTCTTT. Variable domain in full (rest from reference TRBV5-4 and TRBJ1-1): ETGVTQSPTHLIKTRGQQVTLRCSSQSGHNTVSWYQQALGQGPQFIFQYYREEENGRGNFPPRFSGLQFPNYSSELNVNALELDDSALYLCASRLTAQNTEAFFGQGTRLTVV.

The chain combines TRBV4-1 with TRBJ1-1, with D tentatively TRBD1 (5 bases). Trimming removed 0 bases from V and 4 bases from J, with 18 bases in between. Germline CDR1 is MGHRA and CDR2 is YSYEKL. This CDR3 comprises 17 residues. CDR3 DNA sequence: TGCGCCAGCAGCCAAGAAGTCAGGGAGGGCCCGGGCACTGAAGCTTTCTTT. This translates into CASSQEVREGPGTEAFF.